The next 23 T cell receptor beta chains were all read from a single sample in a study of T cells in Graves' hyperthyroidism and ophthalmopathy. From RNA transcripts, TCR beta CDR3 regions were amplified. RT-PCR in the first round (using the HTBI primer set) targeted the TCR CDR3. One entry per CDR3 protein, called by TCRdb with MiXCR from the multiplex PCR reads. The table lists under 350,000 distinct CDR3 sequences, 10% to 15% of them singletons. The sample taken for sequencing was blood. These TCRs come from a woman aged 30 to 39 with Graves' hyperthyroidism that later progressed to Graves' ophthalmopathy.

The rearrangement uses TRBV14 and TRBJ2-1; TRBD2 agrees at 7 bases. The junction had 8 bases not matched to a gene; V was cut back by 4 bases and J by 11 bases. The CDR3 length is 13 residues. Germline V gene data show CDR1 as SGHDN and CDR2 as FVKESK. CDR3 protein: CASSPSTSLKQFF. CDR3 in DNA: TGTGCCAGCAGCCCGTCGACTAGCCTAAAGCAGTTCTTC.

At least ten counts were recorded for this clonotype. CDR3 amino acids: CASSGYGDGYTF. The CDR3 DNA follows: TGTGCCAGCAGTGGTTACGGGGATGGCTACACCTTC. V and J are TRBV12-3 or TRBV12-4 and TRBJ1-2; no clear D. The CDR3 has 12 amino acids. V shed 5 bases and J shed 6 bases, with 10 bases lying between them.

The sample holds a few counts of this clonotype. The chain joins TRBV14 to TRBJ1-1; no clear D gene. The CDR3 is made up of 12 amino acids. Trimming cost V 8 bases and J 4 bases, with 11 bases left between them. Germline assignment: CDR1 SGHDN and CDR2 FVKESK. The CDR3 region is CASRTLGTEAFF. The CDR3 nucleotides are TGTGCCAGCCGGACCCTCGGCACTGAAGCTTTCTTT.

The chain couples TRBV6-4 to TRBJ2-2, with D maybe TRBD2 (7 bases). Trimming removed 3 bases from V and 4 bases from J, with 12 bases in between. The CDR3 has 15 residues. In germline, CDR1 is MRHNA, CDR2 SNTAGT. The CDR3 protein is CASSEGGLLTGELFF. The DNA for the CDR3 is TGTGCCAGCAGTGAGGGGGGGCTCCTCACCGGGGAGCTGTTTTTT.

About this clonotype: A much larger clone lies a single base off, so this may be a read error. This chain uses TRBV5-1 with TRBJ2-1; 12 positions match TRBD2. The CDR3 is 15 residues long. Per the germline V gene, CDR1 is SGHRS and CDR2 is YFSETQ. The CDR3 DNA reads TGCGCCGGCAGCCTACCGACTAGCGGGAGTAATGAGCAGTTCTTC. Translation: CAGSLPTSGSNEQFF.

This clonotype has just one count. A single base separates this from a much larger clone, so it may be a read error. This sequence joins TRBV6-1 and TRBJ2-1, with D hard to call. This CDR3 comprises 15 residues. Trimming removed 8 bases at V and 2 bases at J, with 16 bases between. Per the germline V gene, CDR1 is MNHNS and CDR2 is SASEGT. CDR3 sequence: CASGSMRGAYNEQFF. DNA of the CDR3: TGTGCCAGCGGCAGCATGCGAGGCGCCTACAATGAGCAGTTCTTC.

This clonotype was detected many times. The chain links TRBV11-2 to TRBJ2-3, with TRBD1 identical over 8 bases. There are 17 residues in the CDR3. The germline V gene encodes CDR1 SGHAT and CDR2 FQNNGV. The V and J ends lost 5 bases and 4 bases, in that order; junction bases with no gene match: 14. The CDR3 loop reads CASSTFRGPGLADTQYF. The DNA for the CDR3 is TGTGCCAGCAGCACCTTCAGGGGGCCCGGGCTTGCAGATACGCAGTATTTT.

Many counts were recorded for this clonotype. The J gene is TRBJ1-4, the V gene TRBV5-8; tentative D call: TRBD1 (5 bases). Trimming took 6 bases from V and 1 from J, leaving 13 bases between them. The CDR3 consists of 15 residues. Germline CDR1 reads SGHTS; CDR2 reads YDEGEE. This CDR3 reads CASTTSGGTNEKLFF. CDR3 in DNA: TGTGCCAGCACCACCAGTGGGGGAACTAATGAAAAACTGTTTTTT.

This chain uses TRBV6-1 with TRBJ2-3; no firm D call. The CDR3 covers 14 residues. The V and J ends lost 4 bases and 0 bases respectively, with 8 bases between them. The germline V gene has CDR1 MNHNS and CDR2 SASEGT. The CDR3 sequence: CASSAISSTDTQYF. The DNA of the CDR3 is TGTGCCAGCAGTGCGATATCTAGCACAGATACGCAGTATTTT.

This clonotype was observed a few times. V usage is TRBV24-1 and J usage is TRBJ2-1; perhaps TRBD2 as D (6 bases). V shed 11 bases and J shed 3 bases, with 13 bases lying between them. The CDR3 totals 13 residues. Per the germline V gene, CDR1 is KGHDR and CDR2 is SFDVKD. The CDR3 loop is CAIRDSYYNEQFF. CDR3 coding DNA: TGTGCCATCAGGGACTCCTACTACAATGAGCAGTTCTTC.

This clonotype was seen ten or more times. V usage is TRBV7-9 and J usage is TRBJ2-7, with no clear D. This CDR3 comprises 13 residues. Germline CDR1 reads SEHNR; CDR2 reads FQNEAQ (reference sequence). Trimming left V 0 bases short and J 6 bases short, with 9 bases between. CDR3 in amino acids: CASSLALQVEQYF. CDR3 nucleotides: TGTGCCAGCAGCTTAGCGCTGCAGGTCGAGCAGTACTTC.

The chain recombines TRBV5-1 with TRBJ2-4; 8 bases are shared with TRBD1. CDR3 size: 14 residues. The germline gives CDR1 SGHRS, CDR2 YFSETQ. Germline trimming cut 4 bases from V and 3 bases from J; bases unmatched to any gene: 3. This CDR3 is CASSTTGVKNIQYF. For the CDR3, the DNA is TGCGCCAGCAGCACGACAGGGGTCAAAAACATTCAGTACTTC.

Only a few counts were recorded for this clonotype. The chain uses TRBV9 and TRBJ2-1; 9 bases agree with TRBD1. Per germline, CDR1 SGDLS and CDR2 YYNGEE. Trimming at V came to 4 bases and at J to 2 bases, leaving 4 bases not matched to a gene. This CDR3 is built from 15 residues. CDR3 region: CASSTGQGAYNEQFF. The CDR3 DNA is TGTGCCAGCAGCACGGGACAGGGCGCCTACAATGAGCAGTTCTTC.

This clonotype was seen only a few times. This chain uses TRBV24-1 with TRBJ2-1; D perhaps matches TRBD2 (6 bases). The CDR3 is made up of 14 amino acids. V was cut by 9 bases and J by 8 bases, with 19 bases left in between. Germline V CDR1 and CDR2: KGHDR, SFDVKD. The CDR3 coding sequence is TGTGCCACCCAAACACCGGGACTCGGGGATGAGCAGTTCTTC. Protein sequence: CATQTPGLGDEQFF.

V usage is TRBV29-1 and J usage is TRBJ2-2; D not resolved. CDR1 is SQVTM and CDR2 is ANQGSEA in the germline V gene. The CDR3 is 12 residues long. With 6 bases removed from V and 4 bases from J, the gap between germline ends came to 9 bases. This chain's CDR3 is CSVDKSTGELFF. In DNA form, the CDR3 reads TGCAGCGTCGACAAGAGCACCGGGGAGCTGTTTTTT.

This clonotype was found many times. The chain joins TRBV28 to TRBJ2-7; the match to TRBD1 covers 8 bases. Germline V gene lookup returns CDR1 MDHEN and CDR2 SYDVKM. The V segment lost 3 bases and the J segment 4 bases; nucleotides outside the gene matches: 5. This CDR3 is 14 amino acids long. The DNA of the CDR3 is TGTGCCAGCAGTTTTGATGACAGGGGTTACGAGCAGTACTTC. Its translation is CASSFDDRGYEQYF.

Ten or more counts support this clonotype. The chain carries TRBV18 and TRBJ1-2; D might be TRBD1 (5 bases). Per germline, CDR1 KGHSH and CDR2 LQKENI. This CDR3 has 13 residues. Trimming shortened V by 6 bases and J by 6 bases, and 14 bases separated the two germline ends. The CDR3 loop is CASSPGLSDGYTF. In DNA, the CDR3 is TGTGCCAGCTCTCCAGGGCTTTCGGATGGCTACACCTTC.

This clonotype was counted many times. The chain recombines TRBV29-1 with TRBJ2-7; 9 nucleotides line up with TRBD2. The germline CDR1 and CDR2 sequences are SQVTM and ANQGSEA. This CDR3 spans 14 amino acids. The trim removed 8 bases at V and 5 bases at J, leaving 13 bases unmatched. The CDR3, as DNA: TGCAGCATTATAGTAGCGGGAGTGGGGAACGAGCAGTACTTC. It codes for CSIIVAGVGNEQYF.

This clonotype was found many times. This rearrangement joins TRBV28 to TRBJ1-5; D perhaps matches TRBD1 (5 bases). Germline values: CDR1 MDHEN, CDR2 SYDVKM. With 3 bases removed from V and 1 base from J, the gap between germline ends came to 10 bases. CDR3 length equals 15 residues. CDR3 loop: CASSFFQGSNQPQHF. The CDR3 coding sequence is TGTGCCAGCAGTTTCTTCCAGGGCAGCAATCAGCCCCAGCATTTT.

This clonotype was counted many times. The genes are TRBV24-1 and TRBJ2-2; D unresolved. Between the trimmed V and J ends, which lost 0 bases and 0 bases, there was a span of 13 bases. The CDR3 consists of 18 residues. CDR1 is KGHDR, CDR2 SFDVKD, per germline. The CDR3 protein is CATSDLPVGPSNTGELFF. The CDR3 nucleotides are TGTGCCACCAGTGATTTGCCTGTCGGGCCCTCGAACACCGGGGAGCTGTTTTTT.

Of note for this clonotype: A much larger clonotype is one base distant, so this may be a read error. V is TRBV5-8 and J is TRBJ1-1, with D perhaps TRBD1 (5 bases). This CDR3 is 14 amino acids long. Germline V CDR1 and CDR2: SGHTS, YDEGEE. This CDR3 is CASNLLQENTKAFF. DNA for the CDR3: TGTGCCAGCAACTTGTTACAGGAGAACACTAAAGCTTTCTTT.

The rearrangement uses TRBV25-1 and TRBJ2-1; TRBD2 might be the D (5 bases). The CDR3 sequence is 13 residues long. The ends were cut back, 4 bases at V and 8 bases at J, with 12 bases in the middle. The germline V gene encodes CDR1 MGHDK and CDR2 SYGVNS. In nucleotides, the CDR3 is TGTGCCAGCAGTGTGCTAGCTGAGGATGAGCAGTTCTTC. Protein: CASSVLAEDEQFF.

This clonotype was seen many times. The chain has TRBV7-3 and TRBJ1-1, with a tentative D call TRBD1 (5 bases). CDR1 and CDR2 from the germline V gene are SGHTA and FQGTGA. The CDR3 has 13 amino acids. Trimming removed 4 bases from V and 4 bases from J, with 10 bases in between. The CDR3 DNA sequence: TGTGCCAGCAGCTGGGAGAGGGGCACTGAAGCTTTCTTT. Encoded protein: CASSWERGTEAFF.